There are a few counts of the clone carrying this T cell receptor beta chain. The antigen is not known. The PCR made use of 60 Vbeta and 13 Jbeta primers. The method was immunoSEQ multiplex PCR; TCRdb's version includes in-frame clones alone and lacks a portion of them. The table records around 40,000 clones, almost 70% of them present only once. The CDR3 is 16 residues long. Trimming removed 4 bases from V and 14 bases from J; junction bases left unmatched: 14. This sample was included in a study of cytomegalovirus exposure and HLA in healthy donors. Background on the study: Findings of an earlier analysis included some 120 million unique TCR beta sequences from 170 million or so T cells. Study results and limitations: Later analysis showed most CMV-associated TCR beta chains appearing HLA-restricted. The listing of approximately 160 TCR beta chains classed them as cytomegalovirus-associated. Upon later analysis, HLA-associated TCR beta chains proved more clonally expanded than other, equally common chains.

Sequenced material: PBMCs. The receptor's source is a man in his forties or fifties in good health and CMV-seronegative. The rearrangement links TRBV23-1 to TRBJ1-6; 10 bases are shared with TRBD1. Being an ORF, TRBV23-1 has a function that is uncertain. This chain's CDR3 is CASSRGTGDSPFTLHF. In DNA form, the CDR3 reads TGCGCCAGCAGTCGCGGGACAGGGGATTCTCCTTTCACCCTCCACTTT.